Following are 15 T cell receptor beta chains from one sample sequenced in a study of chemoradiotherapy in HPV16-positive cancers. Here immunoSEQ multiplex PCR was the method, and the copy in TCRdb shows in-frame clones only, minus some. The sample records 3,000 to 4,000 clones, around 66% being singletons. Sample acquisition took place from a patient who underwent chemoradiotherapy. These receptor sequences come from a human donor with HPV-associated anogenital cancer.

This clone was counted a single time. The chain employs TRBV2 and TRBJ2-1, with 7 bases aligning to TRBD2. This CDR3 is built from 16 residues. Germline V CDR1 and CDR2: SNHLY, FYNNEI. J lost 7 bases, V lost 5 bases, and 14 bases had no gene match. The CDR3 DNA sequence: TGTGCCAGCAGTAGTCCTAGCGGAGGTGTGGGGAATGAGCAGTTCTTC. Residues: CASSSPSGGVGNEQFF.

The chain recombines TRBV18 with TRBJ1-1; D gene uncertain. The V gene's germline CDR1 is KGHSH and CDR2 LQKENI. V dropped 1 base and J dropped 6 bases, with 15 bases sitting between them. CDR3 size: 15 residues. The CDR3 DNA reads as TGTGCCAGCTCACCACTGCGAGGTGGGCCCCCTGAAGCTTTCTTT. It is translated as CASSPLRGGPPEAFF.

The chain couples TRBV6-1 to TRBJ1-2; weak D call: TRBD1 (5 bases). CDR1 and CDR2 from the germline V gene are MNHNS and SASEGT. Deletions cut 3 bases from V and 5 bases from J, with 13 bases between. The CDR3 is 14 amino acids. The DNA for the CDR3 is TGTGCCAGCAGTGAGGGACGGAACACTTATGGCTACACCTTC. Translated: CASSEGRNTYGYTF.

The chain joins TRBV29-1 to TRBJ1-1; maybe TRBD1 (5 bases). The CDR3 totals 14 residues. The V end was cut by 6 bases, the J end by 5 bases, with 19 bases between. CDR1 SQVTM and CDR2 ANQGSEA come from the germline V gene. Here the CDR3 DNA reads TGCAGCGTGGTGTCCCCAGGGTGGGAGACTGAAGCTTTCTTT. This sequence encodes CSVVSPGWETEAFF.

V is TRBV6-1 and J is TRBJ1-1, with D hard to call. The CDR3 totals 16 residues. With 3 bases removed from V and 4 bases from J, the gap between germline ends came to 18 bases. Germline V gene lookup returns CDR1 MNHNS and CDR2 SASEGT. The CDR3 reads CASSDLAAGPGTEAFF. CDR3 sequence (DNA): TGTGCCAGCAGTGATCTCGCAGCGGGCCCGGGCACTGAAGCTTTCTTT.

This chain uses TRBV11-2 with TRBJ2-1; weak D call: TRBD2 (6 bases). CDR1 SGHAT and CDR2 FQNNGV come from the germline V gene. The ends were cut back, 3 bases at V and 10 bases at J, with 7 bases in the middle. The CDR3 length is 11 residues. CDR3 amino acids: CASSLGGEQFF. CDR3 nucleotide sequence: TGTGCCAGCAGCTTGGGGGGAGAGCAGTTCTTC.

The chain links TRBV5-1 to TRBJ2-3; D unclear. This CDR3 is built from 12 residues. CDR1 SGHRS and CDR2 YFSETQ come from the germline V gene. The V end lost 0 bases, the J end lost 6 bases, and 5 bases lay between the germline ends. The CDR3 protein is CASSLVPDTQYF. The CDR3 nucleotides are TGCGCCAGCAGCTTGGTACCGGATACGCAGTATTTT.

The CDR3 protein is CAWLGQGRAGELFF. As DNA, the CDR3 is TGTGCCTGGTTAGGACAGGGAAGGGCCGGGGAGCTGTTTTTT. The chain carries TRBV30 and TRBJ2-2; the match to TRBD1 covers 8 bases. The CDR3 loop spans 14 amino acids. Looked up from germline, CDR1 is GTSNPN and CDR2 is SVGIG (reference sequence). The V gene end was trimmed by 5 bases and the J gene end by 6 bases; junction bases not matched to a gene: 8.

The chain employs TRBV7-9 and TRBJ1-4, with 11 bases lining up with TRBD1. Per the germline V gene, CDR1 is SEHNR and CDR2 is FQNEAQ (reference sequence). Losses at the gene ends were 4 bases for V and 8 bases for J; bases not matched to a gene: 9. This CDR3 region has 16 residues. The CDR3 sequence is CASSSDRGPDYEKLFF. The CDR3 DNA reads as TGTGCCAGCAGCTCGGACAGGGGGCCAGATTACGAAAAACTGTTTTTT.

This clone has a handful of counts. The chain links TRBV30 to TRBJ2-2; D might be TRBD2 (5 bases). Germline V gene data show CDR1 as GTSNPN and CDR2 as SVGIG (reference sequence). The length of the CDR3 is 14 residues. The V and J ends lost 2 bases and 2 bases respectively, with 9 bases between them. Here the CDR3 DNA reads TGTGCCTGGAGTAAACTAGGAAACACCGGGGAGCTGTTTTTT. Translation gives CAWSKLGNTGELFF.

The CDR3 region has the DNA TGTGCCAGCAGTCCAGACAGGATAGGCAATCAGCCCCAGCATTTT. It specifies CASSPDRIGNQPQHF. V is TRBV28 and J is TRBJ1-5; D perhaps matches TRBD1 (6 bases). Trimming took off 5 bases at V and 2 bases at J, with 13 bases between the two ends. The CDR3 extends over 15 amino acids. The germline CDR1 and CDR2 sequences are MDHEN and SYDVKM.

The sample holds a few counts of this clone. The chain carries TRBV6-6 and TRBJ1-4; D might be TRBD1 (5 bases). Trimming took 6 bases from V and 0 from J, leaving 11 bases between them. This CDR3 has 15 amino acids. Germline assignment: CDR1 MNHNY and CDR2 SVGAGI (reference sequence). The CDR3 reads CASRGDAATNEKLFF. The CDR3 bases are TGTGCCAGCAGGGGGGACGCCGCAACTAATGAAAAACTGTTTTTT.

V gene TRBV13 combines with J gene TRBJ1-2; TRBD1 aligns across 8 bases. The CDR3 runs to 12 residues. Germline V gene data show CDR1 as PRHDT and CDR2 as FYEKMQ (reference sequence). V was clipped by 4 bases and J by 6 bases; unmatched bases: 1. As DNA, the CDR3 is TGTGCCAGCAGCTCGACAGGGGATGGCTACACCTTC. It codes for CASSSTGDGYTF.

This clone has only one observation. The chain couples TRBV29-1 to TRBJ1-2, with D possibly matching TRBD1 (6 bases). V lost 4 bases and J 8 bases, leaving 14 bases between the germline ends. The CDR3 runs 12 residues. Germline CDR1 and CDR2: SQVTM and ANQGSEA. The CDR3 is CSVGRGEDGYTF. The CDR3 DNA reads TGCAGCGTTGGGAGGGGGGAAGACGGCTACACCTTC.

This sequence joins TRBV14 and TRBJ2-4; the D gene is possibly TRBD1 (5 bases). CDR3 size: 15 residues. Per the germline V gene, CDR1 is SGHDN and CDR2 is FVKESK. V was shortened by 0 bases and J by 6 bases, with 12 bases between the two germline ends. The CDR3 nucleotides read TGTGCCAGCAGCCAAGACTCGGCAGGGCTAAACATTCAGTACTTC. This translates into CASSQDSAGLNIQYF.